The clone carrying this T cell receptor beta chain was recorded once. What it binds is unknown. This sample stems from a study of T cell responses to AZD1222 COVID-19 vaccine. Study observations and caveats: Among AZD1222 vaccinees, only 5 to 7 were seropositive at baseline. The reported proportion of spike-specific TCRs targeting unmutated variant regions was nearly half.

Assay: immunoSEQ multiplex PCR; the TCRdb copy retains only in-frame clones and omits some. The data show 80,000 to 95,000 clones, around 92% seen once. With 6 bases removed from V and 0 bases from J, the gap between germline ends came to 17 bases. From germline, CDR1 is MNHEY and CDR2 SMNVEV (reference sequence). This CDR3 contains 16 residues. The J gene is TRBJ1-1, the V gene TRBV27, with D perhaps TRBD1 (6 bases). The clonotype comes from an adult in good health. The material sequenced was peripheral blood, taken on day 0 of MenACWY control vaccination. As DNA, the CDR3 is TGTGCCAGCAGCCGACAGGTGGGCCTAATGAACACTGAAGCTTTCTTT. Amino acids: CASSRQVGLMNTEAFF.